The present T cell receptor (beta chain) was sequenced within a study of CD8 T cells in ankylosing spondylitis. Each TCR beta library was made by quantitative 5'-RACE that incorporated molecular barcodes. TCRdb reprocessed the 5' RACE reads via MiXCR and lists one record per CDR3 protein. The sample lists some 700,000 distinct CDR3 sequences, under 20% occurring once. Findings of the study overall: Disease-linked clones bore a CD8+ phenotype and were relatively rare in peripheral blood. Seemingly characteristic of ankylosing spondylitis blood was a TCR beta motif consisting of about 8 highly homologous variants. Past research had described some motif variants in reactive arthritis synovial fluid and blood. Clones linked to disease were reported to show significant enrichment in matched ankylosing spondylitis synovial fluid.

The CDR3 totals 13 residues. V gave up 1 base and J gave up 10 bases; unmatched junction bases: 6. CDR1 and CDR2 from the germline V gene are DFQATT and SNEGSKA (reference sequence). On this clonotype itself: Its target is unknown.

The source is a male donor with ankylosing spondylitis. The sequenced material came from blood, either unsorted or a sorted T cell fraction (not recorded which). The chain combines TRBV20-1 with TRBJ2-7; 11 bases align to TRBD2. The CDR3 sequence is CSARVAGGPHQYF. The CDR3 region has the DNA TGCAGTGCTAGAGTAGCGGGAGGGCCCCACCAGTACTTC.